Below, 2 T cell receptor beta chains from the same sample are listed, as sequenced in a study of T-cell memory formation after mild COVID-19. TCRdb fed the 5' RACE reads into MiXCR, producing one record per CDR3 protein. The sample holds 450,000 to 650,000 distinct CDR3 sequences, less than 25% seen once. The sample was PBMCs or a T cell subset sorted from them (not recorded which). The receptors were sampled from an adult woman who had mild COVID-19 (a few samples of this study predate the infection). Cell type and time point are not known.

The sample holds a few counts of this clonotype. This sequence joins TRBV24-1 and TRBJ2-1; D gene uncertain. The CDR3 is 14 amino acids. The germline V gene encodes CDR1 KGHDR and CDR2 SFDVKD. V shed 4 bases and J shed 8 bases, with 14 bases lying between them. In DNA, the CDR3 is TGTGCCACCAGTGACCCCAACCCGGTCGATGAGCAGTTCTTC. Protein: CATSDPNPVDEQFF.

The J gene is TRBJ2-2, the V gene TRBV5-1; D not resolved. Germline V gives CDR1 SGHRS, CDR2 YFSETQ. This CDR3 is 12 amino acids long. V lost 1 base, J lost 7 bases, and 5 bases lay in between. The CDR3 DNA is TGCGCCAGCAGCTTGACTGTCGGGGAGCTGTTTTTT. It specifies CASSLTVGELFF.